This T cell receptor (beta chain) was sequenced in a study of blood T cell repertoires in COVID-19. The CDR3 has 12 amino acids. Germline trimming cut 5 bases from V and 13 bases from J; bases unmatched to any gene: 8. CDR1 is MNHEY, CDR2 SMNVEV, per germline (reference sequence). The method was immunoSEQ multiplex PCR; TCRdb's version includes in-frame clones alone and lacks a portion of them. Of a few hundred thousand clones listed, about 90% are singletons. This TCR was sampled from a man aged 18 to 35 with active or convalescent COVID-19. The sequencing sample was made of peripheral blood. The rearrangement uses TRBV27 and TRBJ2-1, with 7 bases identical to TRBD1. The CDR3, as DNA: TGTGCCAGCAGTACAGGACAGGTAGGACAGTTCTTC. It encodes CASSTGQVGQFF.